This T cell receptor beta chain comes out of a study of shared clonotypes between healthy human individuals. The CDR3 length is 13 residues. V was cut by 6 bases and J by 2 bases, with 11 bases left in between. Germline V CDR1 and CDR2: GTSNPN, SVGIG (reference sequence). Method: immunoSEQ multiplex PCR; TCRdb's copy keeps in-frame clones and lacks some. The sample shows about 2.5 million clones, just under 95% of them seen only once. The sequence was collected from a man aged 18 to 29 in good health. Some clones in this sample may be carry-over from other donors' samples. Sample: naive CD4+ T cells from PBMCs. Subset defined: CD45RA+ positively selected. The chain combines TRBV30 with TRBJ1-5, with unresolved D. The CDR3 reads CACSTERNQPQHF. For the CDR3, the DNA is TGTGCCTGTAGCACAGAACGCAATCAGCCCCAGCATTTT. Based on the CDR3 plus reference TRBV30 and TRBJ1-5, the full variable domain is SQTIHQWPATLVQPVGSPLSLECTVEGTSNPNLYWYRQAAGRGLQLLFYSVGIGQISSEVPQNLSASRPQDRQFILSSKKLLLSDSGFYLCACSTERNQPQHFGDGTRLSIL.